This section outlines one TCR beta chain sequence together with its context. Its antigen is not known. RNA transcripts yielded amplified TCR beta CDR3 regions. The primer set for the first-round RT-PCR of the TCR CDR3 was HTBI. Each CDR3 protein is one row after TCRdb ran MiXCR on the multiplex PCR reads. Of approximately 720,000 distinct CDR3 sequences listed, under 20% are singletons. Hyperthyroidism patients were newly diagnosed, had disease duration under 2 months, and were aged 18 to 65 years. Clinical symptoms, serum thyroxine, TRAb, thyroid ultrasound and orbital computed tomography established diagnosis. The study collected blood at first hyperthyroidism diagnosis, before any ophthalmopathy symptoms arose. The data are from a study of T cells in Graves' hyperthyroidism and ophthalmopathy. V shed 0 bases and J shed 2 bases, with 18 bases lying between them. The length of the CDR3 is 17 residues. Germline CDR1 reads SGHNT; CDR2 reads YYREEE (reference sequence).

Findings and caveats of the study: A model of 13 V-J features distinguished ophthalmopathy from stable hyperthyroidism.

This chain links TRBV5-4 with TRBJ2-7; either TRBD1 or TRBD2 may fit D (5 bases each). This clonotype originated in a woman between 45 and 60 years old with Graves' hyperthyroidism that later progressed to Graves' ophthalmopathy. The sample was blood. The CDR3, as DNA: TGTGCCAGCAGCTTGGGTCGCGAGGGGCGCGTCACCTACGAGCAGTACTTC. It encodes CASSLGREGRVTYEQYF.